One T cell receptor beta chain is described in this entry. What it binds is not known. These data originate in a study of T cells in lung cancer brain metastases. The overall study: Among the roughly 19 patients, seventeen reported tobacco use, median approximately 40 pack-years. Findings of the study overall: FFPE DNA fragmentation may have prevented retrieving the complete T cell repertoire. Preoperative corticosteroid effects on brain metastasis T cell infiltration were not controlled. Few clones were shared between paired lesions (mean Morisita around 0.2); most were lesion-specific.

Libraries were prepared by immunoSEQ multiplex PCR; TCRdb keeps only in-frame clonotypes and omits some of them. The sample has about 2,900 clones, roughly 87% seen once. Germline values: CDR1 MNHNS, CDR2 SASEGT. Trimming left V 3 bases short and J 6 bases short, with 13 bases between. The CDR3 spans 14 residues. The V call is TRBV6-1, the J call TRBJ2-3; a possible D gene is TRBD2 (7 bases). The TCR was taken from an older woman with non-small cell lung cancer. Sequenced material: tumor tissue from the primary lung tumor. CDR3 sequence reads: CASSDHGGRDTQYF. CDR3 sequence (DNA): TGTGCCAGCAGTGATCACGGGGGGCGCGATACGCAGTATTTT.